This TCR beta chain was recovered during a study of T cells in Graves' hyperthyroidism and ophthalmopathy. This clonotype has a handful of counts. Its antigen is as yet unknown. Whole-study results and caveats: The model identified upcoming ophthalmopathy a median 6.5 months ahead of onset.

Amplification yielded TCR beta CDR3 regions, with RNA transcripts as the source. Carried out on the TCR CDR3, a first-round RT-PCR used the HTBI primer set. TCRdb independently ran MiXCR on the multiplex PCR reads; one entry per CDR3 protein. The sample has approximately 640,000 distinct CDR3 sequences, around 15% seen once. The germline CDR1 and CDR2 sequences are SGHDN and FVKESK. V was cut by 10 bases and J by 2 bases, with 18 bases left in between. The CDR3 contains 15 residues. Diagnoses rested on clinical symptoms, serum thyroxine and TRAb, thyroid ultrasound and orbital computed tomography. The V and J genes are TRBV14 and TRBJ2-1, with a possible D match to TRBD2 (6 bases). The specimen sequenced was blood. The sequence was collected from a woman between 25 and 40 years old with Graves' hyperthyroidism. The CDR3 region has the DNA TGTGCCACCCGGAGGGCGGGATCGACCTACAATGAGCAGTTCTTC. It specifies CATRRAGSTYNEQFF.